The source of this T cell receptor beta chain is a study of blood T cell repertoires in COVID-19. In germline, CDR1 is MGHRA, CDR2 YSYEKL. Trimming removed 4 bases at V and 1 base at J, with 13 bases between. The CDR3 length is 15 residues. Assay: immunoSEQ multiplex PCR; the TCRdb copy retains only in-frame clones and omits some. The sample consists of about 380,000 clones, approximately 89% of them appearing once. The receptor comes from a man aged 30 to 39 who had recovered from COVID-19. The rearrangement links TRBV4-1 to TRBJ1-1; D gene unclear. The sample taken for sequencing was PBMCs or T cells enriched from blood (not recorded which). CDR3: CASSRDMRRNTEAFF. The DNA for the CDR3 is TGCGCCAGCAGCCGAGACATGCGGCGGAACACTGAAGCTTTCTTT.